The 24 T cell receptor beta chains below come from one sample, sequenced in a study of T cell responses to AZD1222 COVID-19 vaccine. TCRdb keeps only in-frame clones here, not all; method: immunoSEQ multiplex PCR. The sample shows more than 80,000 clones, approximately 90% of them seen only once. This specimen consisted of peripheral blood, obtained on day 0 of AZD1222 vaccination. The receptors were gathered from an adult in good health.

The V call is TRBV29-1, the J call TRBJ2-2, with unresolved D. This CDR3 contains 15 residues. V lost 0 bases, J lost 0 bases, and 8 bases lay in between. Germline loops: CDR1 SQVTM, CDR2 ANQGSEA. The CDR3 sequence is CSVEEGSANTGELFF. Written as DNA, the CDR3 is TGCAGCGTTGAAGAAGGCTCCGCGAACACCGGGGAGCTGTTTTTT.

CDR3 protein: CASSENYEQYF. The CDR3 region has the DNA TGTGCCAGCAGTGAGAACTACGAGCAGTACTTC. The chain couples TRBV6-1 to TRBJ2-7; no firm D call. From germline, CDR1 is MNHNS and CDR2 SASEGT. Trimming cost V 3 bases and J 3 bases, with 3 bases left between them. This CDR3 spans 11 amino acids.

The V call is TRBV5-1, the J call TRBJ2-5; D not certain. Germline assignment: CDR1 SGHRS and CDR2 YFSETQ. Trimming took off 7 bases at V and 6 bases at J, with 7 bases between the two ends. The CDR3 loop spans 10 amino acids. Here the CDR3 DNA reads TGCGCCAGCGGGGAAAAGACCCAGTACTTC. It yields the protein CASGEKTQYF. Filled out from reference TRBV5-1 and TRBJ2-5, the complete variable domain reads KAGVTQTPRYLIKTRGQQVTLSCSPISGHRSVSWYQQTPGQGLQFLFEYFSETQRNKGNFPGRFSGRQFSNSRSEMNVSTLELGDSALYLCASGEKTQYFGPGTRLLVL.

The chain joins TRBV11-2 to TRBJ2-3; TRBD2 aligns across 8 bases. V lost 5 bases, J lost 3 bases, and 7 bases stayed unmatched. The CDR3 is 15 amino acids. Per the germline V gene, CDR1 is SGHAT and CDR2 is FQNNGV. The CDR3 spells CASSPRGGSTDTQYF. The CDR3 DNA follows: TGTGCCAGCAGCCCACGGGGGGGGAGTACAGATACGCAGTATTTT.

The chain employs TRBV7-9 and TRBJ1-2; weak D call: TRBD1 (5 bases). V was clipped by 5 bases and J by 0 bases, with 10 bases between them. CDR1 and CDR2 from the germline V gene are SEHNR and FQNEAQ (reference sequence). There are 14 residues in the CDR3. CDR3 sequence reads: CASSPPTANYGYTF. As DNA, the CDR3 is TGTGCCAGCAGCCCCCCGACAGCTAACTATGGCTACACCTTC.

This chain uses TRBV30 with TRBJ1-6; D is perhaps TRBD1 (6 bases). Germline-derived CDR1 and CDR2 are GTSNPN and SVGIG (reference sequence). V lost 3 bases and J lost 8, with 14 bases in between. This CDR3 comprises 14 residues. The CDR3 here is CAWRLPGHYSPLHF. The CDR3 DNA reads TGTGCCTGGAGACTCCCGGGACATTATTCACCCCTCCACTTT.

This clone was detected only a few times. The chain joins TRBV5-1 to TRBJ1-1; D unresolved. This CDR3 spans 16 amino acids. Looked up from germline, CDR1 is SGHRS and CDR2 is YFSETQ. V lost 0 bases and J lost 2, with 14 bases in between. CDR3 protein: CASSLDAVGVNTEAFF. CDR3 coding DNA: TGCGCCAGCAGCTTGGACGCAGTCGGAGTAAACACTGAAGCTTTCTTT.

This clone was found a few times. The chain links TRBV2 to TRBJ2-1, with D hard to call. V was clipped by 5 bases and J by 5 bases, with 16 bases between them. The V gene's germline CDR1 is SNHLY and CDR2 FYNNEI. The CDR3 consists of 15 residues. The CDR3 loop is CASSRLANLNNEQFF. In DNA, the CDR3 is TGTGCCAGCAGTAGACTGGCAAACCTCAACAATGAGCAGTTCTTC.

This rearrangement joins TRBV2 to TRBJ2-7; perhaps TRBD1 as D (6 bases). Per the germline V gene, CDR1 is SNHLY and CDR2 is FYNNEI. V lost 1 base, J lost 5 bases, and 12 bases lay in between. CDR3 size: 14 residues. The CDR3 bases are TGTGCCAGCAGTGAAGGTATAGGGACACACGAGCAGTACTTC. As protein: CASSEGIGTHEQYF.

The rearrangement joins TRBV10-3 to TRBJ1-5; the D is unclear. Germline CDR1 ENHRY, CDR2 SYGVKD. The CDR3 sequence is 12 residues long. V was trimmed by 2 bases and J by 5 bases, leaving 4 bases between them. The CDR3 here is CAISETYQPQHF. Written as DNA, the CDR3 is TGTGCCATCAGTGAGACCTATCAGCCCCAGCATTTT.

This chain links TRBV6-5 with TRBJ1-2; no definite D call. This CDR3 spans 12 amino acids. Trimming shortened V by 1 base and J by 2 bases, and 2 bases separated the two germline ends. Looked up from germline, CDR1 is MNHEY and CDR2 is SVGAGI. CDR3 protein: CASSYWNYGYTF. CDR3 DNA sequence: TGTGCCAGCAGTTACTGGAACTATGGCTACACCTTC.

This chain connects TRBV19 to TRBJ1-1; D may be TRBD1 (5 bases). The CDR3 spans 11 residues. Germline CDR1 and CDR2: LNHDA and SQIVND (reference sequence). Trimming stripped 4 bases from V and 10 bases from J, with 10 bases between. The CDR3 DNA follows: TGTGCCAGTAGTAAGGGGAGTACAGCTTTCTTT. Its protein product is CASSKGSTAFF.

The chain has TRBV6-1 and TRBJ1-4; D is uncertain. The germline V and J ends were trimmed by 2 bases and 7 bases, with 8 bases remaining between them. This CDR3 is 13 amino acids long. Germline loops: CDR1 MNHNS, CDR2 SASEGT. The CDR3, as DNA: TGTGCCAGCAGTGAACAGGCGAGTGAAAAACTGTTTTTT. It is translated as CASSEQASEKLFF.

The rearrangement uses TRBV9 and TRBJ2-7; a possible D gene is TRBD1 (6 bases). The CDR3 has 13 residues. Trimming left V 4 bases short and J 2 bases short, with 10 bases between. In germline, CDR1 is SGDLS, CDR2 YYNGEE. For the CDR3, the DNA is TGTGCCAGCAGCCCACAGGGTGCCTACGAGCAGTACTTC. It translates to CASSPQGAYEQYF. Using reference TRBV9 and TRBJ2-7 for the parts outside the CDR3, the full variable domain is DSGVTQTPKHLITATGQRVTLRCSPRSGDLSVYWYQQSLDQGLQFLIQYYNGEERAKGNILERFSAQQFPDLHSELNLSSLELGDSALYFCASSPQGAYEQYFGPGTRLTVT.

This sequence joins TRBV5-1 and TRBJ2-1; 8 bases match TRBD1. Trimming removed 1 base from V and 5 bases from J; junction bases left unmatched: 14. This CDR3 comprises 18 residues. CDR1 and CDR2 from the germline V gene are SGHRS and YFSETQ. The CDR3 DNA follows: TGCGCCAGCAGCTTGTCCTTGCTCGCACGGACAGGGAACAATGAGCAGTTCTTC. It codes for CASSLSLLARTGNNEQFF.

Comment on this clone: Mismatch with germline at one junction end may stem from a read error. The chain is built from TRBV6-5 and TRBJ2-7; the D gene is possibly TRBD1 (6 bases). Per the germline V gene, CDR1 is MNHEY and CDR2 is SVGAGI. The CDR3 extends over 13 amino acids. In nucleotides, the CDR3 is TGTGCCAGCAGGTACTCAGGGGAGTACGAGCAGTACTTC. This gives the protein CASRYSGEYEQYF.

The chain uses TRBV7-9 and TRBJ1-6; unclear D gene. The CDR3 spans 12 residues. Germline CDR1 is SEHNR and CDR2 is FQNEAQ (reference sequence). Trimming left V 1 base short and J 11 bases short, with 6 bases between. CDR3 sequence (DNA): TGTGCCAGCAGCTTAGAAACCCCACCCCTCCACTTT. As protein: CASSLETPPLHF.

The V call is TRBV5-1, the J call TRBJ2-3; 9 positions match TRBD1. Germline CDR1 SGHRS, CDR2 YFSETQ. This CDR3 comprises 14 residues. Trimming at V came to 5 bases and at J to 2 bases, leaving 3 bases not matched to a gene. Here the CDR3 DNA reads TGCGCCAGCAGGGGACAGGGCCTCACAGATACGCAGTATTTT. Encoded protein: CASRGQGLTDTQYF. The entire variable domain, with the rest obtained from reference TRBV5-1 and TRBJ2-3, is as follows: KAGVTQTPRYLIKTRGQQVTLSCSPISGHRSVSWYQQTPGQGLQFLFEYFSETQRNKGNFPGRFSGRQFSNSRSEMNVSTLELGDSALYLCASRGQGLTDTQYFGPGTRLTVL.

The rearrangement joins TRBV10-3 to TRBJ1-1; 7 positions match TRBD1. The CDR3 has 15 amino acids. Trimming at V came to 5 bases and at J to 0 bases, leaving 6 bases not matched to a gene. The germline CDR1 and CDR2 sequences are ENHRY and SYGVKD. The CDR3 DNA is TGTGCCATCAGTAACAGGGGCCTCATGAACACTGAAGCTTTCTTT. Its translation: CAISNRGLMNTEAFF.

This sequence joins TRBV18 and TRBJ1-1, with D possibly matching TRBD1 (6 bases). Germline CDR1 and CDR2: KGHSH and LQKENI. Trimming left V 2 bases short and J 4 bases short, with 14 bases between. The CDR3 has 15 residues. CDR3 coding DNA: TGTGCCAGCTCACCAACGGACAGTTTCCCCACTGAAGCTTTCTTT. As protein: CASSPTDSFPTEAFF.

This chain uses TRBV4-1 with TRBJ2-7; 7 nucleotides match TRBD2. V lost 0 bases, J lost 3 bases, and 5 bases stayed unmatched. Per germline, CDR1 MGHRA and CDR2 YSYEKL. CDR3 length: 15 residues. The CDR3 DNA is TGCGCCAGCAGCCAAGATCTAGCGGTTTACTACGAGCAGTACTTC. Translating it yields CASSQDLAVYYEQYF.

The chain couples TRBV5-1 to TRBJ2-5; 12 nucleotides agree with TRBD2. The CDR3 runs to 16 residues. Germline-derived CDR1 and CDR2 are SGHRS and YFSETQ. The V and J ends lost 4 bases and 1 base, in that order; junction bases with no gene match: 5. DNA of the CDR3: TGCGCCAGCAGCCCGGGACTAGCGGGCTTCCAAGAGACCCAGTACTTC. It codes for CASSPGLAGFQETQYF.

The chain recombines TRBV11-2 with TRBJ2-5; no clear D gene. From germline, CDR1 is SGHAT and CDR2 FQNNGV. The CDR3 runs 15 residues. V was trimmed by 4 bases and J by 1 base, leaving 13 bases between them. In DNA, the CDR3 is TGTGCCAGCAGCTCGAAGGACCCGCGCCAAGAGACCCAGTACTTC. Protein product: CASSSKDPRQETQYF. The whole variable domain, filled in from reference TRBV11-2 and TRBJ2-5, reads EAGVAQSPRYKIIEKRQSVAFWCNPISGHATLYWYQQILGQGPKLLIQFQNNGVVDDSQLPKDRFSAERLKGVDSTLKIQPAKLEDSAVYLCASSSKDPRQETQYFGPGTRLLVL.

J is TRBJ1-1 and V is TRBV19, with unresolved D. This CDR3 has 16 amino acids. V gave up 3 bases and J gave up 6 bases, with 20 bases separating them. Germline V lookup: CDR1 LNHDA, CDR2 SQIVND (reference sequence). CDR3 in DNA: TGTGCCAGTAGTATTATGGCGACAAGTCCTAGCGCTGAAGCTTTCTTT. As protein: CASSIMATSPSAEAFF.